The 15 T cell receptor beta chains reported below all come from one sample, sequenced in a study of Graves' ophthalmopathy and Graves' hyperthyroidism (dated by TCRdb to between 2017 and 2018). TCRdb names Illumina HiSeq 2000 as the instrument used. For repertoire sequencing, TCR beta CDR3 regions were amplified from RNA transcripts. The first round of RT-PCR was done with HTBI primers and the Qiagen OneStep RT-PCR kit, and was followed by a second round of multiplex PCR, then size selection and purification. TCRdb handled the public reads itself, with Q25 trimming in fastp and clone calling in MiXCR, and kept productive beta chains. Identical CDR3 proteins give one entry, which carries the most common genes and DNA. The sample table contains over a million distinct CDR3 sequences; only one count was recorded for less than 45% of them. The ten top clones hold over 8.5% of the sample. Sequencing was carried out using peripheral blood or thyroid tissue (not recorded which). These receptors were collected from an adult man with Graves' hyperthyroidism.

The chain recombines TRBV4-3 with TRBJ2-7, with 9 positions matching TRBD2. V lost 4 bases and J lost 4; bases outside the gene matches: 8. Per germline, CDR1 LGHNA and CDR2 YSLEER. This CDR3 comprises 15 residues. The CDR3 reads CASSRQRGVEYEQYF. CDR3 DNA sequence: TGCGCCAGCAGCCGGCAGCGGGGGGTGGAATACGAGCAGTACTTC.

The CDR3 nucleotides are TGTGCCAGCAGCCAAGATCACGGGGGCCCCTACGAGCAGTACTTC. Its protein product is CASSQDHGGPYEQYF. The chain recombines TRBV25-1 with TRBJ2-7; D possibly uses TRBD1 or TRBD2 (6 bases each). The germline V gene encodes CDR1 MGHDK and CDR2 SYGVNS. V lost 6 bases, J lost 2 bases, and 17 bases lay in between. CDR3 size: 15 residues.

This clonotype was seen repeatedly, ten times or more. The V and J genes are TRBV11-2 and TRBJ1-2; the D is unclear. The CDR3 contains 13 residues. V lost 6 bases and J 1 base, leaving 9 bases between the germline ends. Germline loops: CDR1 SGHAT, CDR2 FQNNGV. The CDR3, as DNA: TGTGCCAGCAGTGTCCTTCTTAACTATGGCTACACCTTC. Amino acid sequence: CASSVLLNYGYTF. Based on the CDR3 plus reference TRBV11-2 and TRBJ1-2, the full variable domain is EAGVAQSPRYKIIEKRQSVAFWCNPISGHATLYWYQQILGQGPKLLIQFQNNGVVDDSQLPKDRFSAERLKGVDSTLKIQPAKLEDSAVYLCASSVLLNYGYTFGSGTRLTVV.

This clonotype was seen repeatedly, ten times or more. The rearrangement uses TRBV10-3 and TRBJ1-5; 9 nucleotides agree with TRBD1. CDR1 is ENHRY and CDR2 is SYGVKD in the germline V gene. Trimming at V came to 8 bases and at J to 3 bases, leaving 8 bases not matched to a gene. The CDR3 extends over 15 amino acids. The CDR3 region has the DNA TGTGCCATCGGACCGGGACAGGGAATCAATCAGCCCCAGCATTTT. It is translated as CAIGPGQGINQPQHF.

V is TRBV9 and J is TRBJ1-3; D remains unclear. In germline, CDR1 is SGDLS, CDR2 YYNGEE. The CDR3 extends over 17 amino acids. The ends were cut back, 0 bases at V and 1 base at J, with 14 bases in the middle. CDR3 sequence reads: CASSVVGSSASGNTIYF. The CDR3 DNA follows: TGTGCCAGCAGCGTAGTAGGTTCGTCAGCATCTGGAAACACCATATATTTT. The complete variable domain, with remaining parts taken from reference TRBV9 and TRBJ1-3, reads DSGVTQTPKHLITATGQRVTLRCSPRSGDLSVYWYQQSLDQGLQFLIQYYNGEERAKGNILERFSAQQFPDLHSELNLSSLELGDSALYFCASSVVGSSASGNTIYFGEGSWLTVV.

The chain has TRBV7-9 and TRBJ2-7; 7 bases are shared with TRBD1. The germline CDR1 and CDR2 sequences are SEHNR and FQNEAQ (reference sequence). The V segment lost 6 bases and the J segment 5 bases; nucleotides outside the gene matches: 16. This CDR3 is 16 amino acids long. CDR3 protein: CASSPDSEGTAHEQYF. The CDR3 DNA reads as TGTGCCAGCAGTCCTGACAGCGAGGGGACAGCCCACGAGCAGTACTTC. Full variable domain (outside the CDR3, taken from reference TRBV7-9 and TRBJ2-7): DTGVSQNPRHKITKRGQNVTFRCDPISEHNRLYWYRQTLGQGPEFLTYFQNEAQLEKSRLLSDRFSAERPKGSFSTLEIQRTEQGDSAMYLCASSPDSEGTAHEQYFGPGTRLTVT.

This clonotype was detected a few times. The chain combines TRBV5-1 with TRBJ2-6; 8 bases are shared with TRBD1. From germline, CDR1 is SGHRS and CDR2 YFSETQ. The CDR3 spans 16 residues. The trim removed 4 bases at V and 2 bases at J, leaving 5 bases unmatched. CDR3 sequence: CASSVLQGAGANVLTF. CDR3 bases: TGCGCCAGCAGCGTCTTACAGGGGGCTGGGGCCAACGTCCTGACTTTC.

The table lists this clonotype with many counts. The chain has TRBV10-3 and TRBJ1-5, with 8 bases matching TRBD1. Germline V CDR1 and CDR2: ENHRY, SYGVKD. The CDR3 contains 15 residues. After removal of 5 bases from V and 3 bases from J, the junction contained 6 bases not matched to a gene. CDR3 DNA: TGTGCCATCAGTCCGGACAGGGACCACAATCAGCCCCAGCATTTT. Translation: CAISPDRDHNQPQHF.

This clonotype was detected a few times. The CDR3 spells CATSARPGTEAPLHF. The CDR3 DNA is TGTGCCACCAGTGCTAGACCAGGGACCGAGGCACCCCTCCACTTT. V is TRBV24-1 and J is TRBJ1-6, with D possibly matching TRBD1 (5 bases). Per the germline V gene, CDR1 is KGHDR and CDR2 is SFDVKD. The CDR3 loop spans 15 amino acids. V lost 5 bases to trimming and J lost 11 bases, with 18 bases between them.

This chain uses TRBV7-8 with TRBJ2-7, with 7 bases lining up with TRBD2. In germline, CDR1 is SGHVS, CDR2 FQNEAQ. The J segment lost 0 bases and the V segment lost 1 base, leaving 3 bases of the junction unmatched. This CDR3 comprises 15 residues. The CDR3 bases are TGTGCCAGCAGCTTAGTCCGGGACTACTCCTACGAGCAGTACTTC. Translation: CASSLVRDYSYEQYF. Full variable domain (outside the CDR3, taken from reference TRBV7-8 and TRBJ2-7): GAGVSQSPRYKVAKRGQDVALRCDPISGHVSLFWYQQALGQGPEFLTYFQNEAQLDKSGLPSDRFFAERPEGSVSTLKIQRTQQEDSAVYLCASSLVRDYSYEQYFGPGTRLTVT.

The genes are TRBV19 and TRBJ1-2, with no clear D. Deletions cut 5 bases from V and 8 bases from J, with 21 bases between. From germline, CDR1 is LNHDA and CDR2 SQIVND (reference sequence). The CDR3 consists of 15 residues. In DNA, the CDR3 is TGTGCCAGTAGTCCGCTGGACGGTGGAATGAGAGGCTACACCTTC. This gives the protein CASSPLDGGMRGYTF.

There are many counts of this clonotype. The chain couples TRBV29-1 to TRBJ2-2, with D possibly called TRBD1 or TRBD2 (5 bases each). The CDR3 is made up of 14 amino acids. Germline V CDR1 and CDR2: SQVTM, ANQGSEA. With 4 bases removed from V and 1 base from J, the gap between germline ends came to 10 bases. Here the CDR3 DNA reads TGCAGCGTTGGGGGGACGGAGAACACCGGGGAGCTGTTTTTT. This sequence encodes CSVGGTENTGELFF.

This clonotype was seen many times. This chain uses TRBV2 with TRBJ2-7; 8 positions match TRBD1. CDR1 is SNHLY, CDR2 FYNNEI, per germline. This CDR3 has 16 amino acids. V dropped 8 bases and J dropped 2; count of bases not matched to a gene: 14. This CDR3 is CASADPDRVLPYEQYF. As DNA, the CDR3 is TGTGCCAGCGCCGATCCGGACAGGGTACTCCCCTACGAGCAGTACTTC. The complete variable domain, with remaining parts taken from reference TRBV2 and TRBJ2-7, reads EPEVTQTPSHQVTQMGQEVILRCVPISNHLYFYWYRQILGQKVEFLVSFYNNEISEKSEIFDDQFSVERPDGSNFTLKIRSTKLEDSAMYFCASADPDRVLPYEQYFGPGTRLTVT.

V usage is TRBV7-8 and J usage is TRBJ2-2, with D perhaps being TRBD1 or TRBD2 (5 bases each). The CDR3 sequence is 16 residues long. CDR1 and CDR2 from the germline V gene are SGHVS and FQNEAQ. Trimming took 1 base from V and 6 from J, leaving 15 bases between them. The DNA for the CDR3 is TGTGCCAGCAGCTTAGGATGGGGCATGGGGGCCGGGGAGCTGTTTTTT. It yields the protein CASSLGWGMGAGELFF. Full variable domain (rest looked up from reference TRBV7-8 and TRBJ2-2): GAGVSQSPRYKVAKRGQDVALRCDPISGHVSLFWYQQALGQGPEFLTYFQNEAQLDKSGLPSDRFFAERPEGSVSTLKIQRTQQEDSAVYLCASSLGWGMGAGELFFGEGSRLTVL.

The table lists this clonotype with many counts. V gene TRBV5-1 combines with J gene TRBJ2-7; D possibly corresponds to TRBD2 (6 bases). This CDR3 is 15 amino acids long. Germline V lookup: CDR1 SGHRS, CDR2 YFSETQ. V lost 4 bases and J lost 2, with 16 bases in between. The CDR3 nucleotides are TGCGCCAGCAGCGAAGCGGGCGTGGGAGCCTACGAGCAGTACTTC. It translates to CASSEAGVGAYEQYF.